This T cell receptor beta chain was sequenced in a study of shared clonotypes between healthy human individuals. Study results and limitations: With few donors, the genetic and exposure-history diversity represented was limited.

Several immunoSEQ 96-well plates shared each subset's DNA, each plate a replicate. Ten immunoSEQ deep assay plates were used by the authors to sequence unsorted PBMC DNA. TCRdb keeps only in-frame clones here, not all; method: immunoSEQ multiplex PCR. The table lists about half a million clones, roughly 77% of them singletons. Points on this clone: Its antigen remains unknown.

CDR1 is MDHEN and CDR2 is SYDVKM in the germline V gene. The CDR3 has 17 residues. With 2 bases clipped from V and 6 bases from J, the junction kept 12 bases outside the gene matches. With unsorted samples, genomic DNA was obtained from approximately 96 million PBMCs. The origin of this receptor is a woman in her 40s in good health. Some clones in this sample may be carry-over from other donors' samples. This chain joins TRBV28 and TRBJ1-4; 7 bases are shared with TRBD1. Source material: PBMCs. The CDR3 region is CASSLPRDRRYHEKLFF. In DNA form, the CDR3 reads TGTGCCAGCAGTTTACCAAGGGACAGACGGTACCATGAAAAACTGTTTTTT. Supplemented by reference TRBV28 and TRBJ1-4, the full variable domain reads DVKVTQSSRYLVKRTGEKVFLECVQDMDHENMFWYRQDPGLGLRLIYFSYDVKMKEKGDIPEGYSVSREKKERFSLILESASTNQTSMYLCASSLPRDRRYHEKLFFGSGTQLSVL.